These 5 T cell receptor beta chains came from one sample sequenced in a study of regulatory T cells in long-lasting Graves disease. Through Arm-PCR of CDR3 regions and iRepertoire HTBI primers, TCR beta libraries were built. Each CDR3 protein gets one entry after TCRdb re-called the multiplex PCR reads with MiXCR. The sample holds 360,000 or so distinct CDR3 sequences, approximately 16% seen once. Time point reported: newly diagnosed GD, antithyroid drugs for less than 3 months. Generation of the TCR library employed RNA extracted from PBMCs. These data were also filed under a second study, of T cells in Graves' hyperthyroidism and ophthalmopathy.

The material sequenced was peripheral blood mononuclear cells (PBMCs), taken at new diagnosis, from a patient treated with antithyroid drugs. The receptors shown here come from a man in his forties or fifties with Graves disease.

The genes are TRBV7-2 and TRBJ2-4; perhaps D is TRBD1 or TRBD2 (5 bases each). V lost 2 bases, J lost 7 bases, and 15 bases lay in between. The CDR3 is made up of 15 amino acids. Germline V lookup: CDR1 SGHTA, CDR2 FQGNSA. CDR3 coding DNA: TGTGCCAGCAGCTTATCTTCGGGGCCGCCGAACATTCAGTACTTC. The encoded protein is CASSLSSGPPNIQYF.

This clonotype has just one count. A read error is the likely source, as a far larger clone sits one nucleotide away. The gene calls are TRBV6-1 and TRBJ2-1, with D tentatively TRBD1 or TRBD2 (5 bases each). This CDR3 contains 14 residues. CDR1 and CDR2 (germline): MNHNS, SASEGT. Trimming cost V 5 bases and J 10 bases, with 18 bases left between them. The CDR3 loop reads CASSKWDGTYEQFF. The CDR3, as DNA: TGTGCCAGCAGTAAGTGGGACGGAACCTACGAGCAGTTCTTC.

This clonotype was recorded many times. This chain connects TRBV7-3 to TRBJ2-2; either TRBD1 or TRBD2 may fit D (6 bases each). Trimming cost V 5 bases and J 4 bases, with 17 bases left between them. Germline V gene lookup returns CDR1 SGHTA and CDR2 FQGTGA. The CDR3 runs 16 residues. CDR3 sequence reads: CASSRMGGKSTGELFF. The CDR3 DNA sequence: TGTGCCAGCAGCCGAATGGGGGGCAAGAGCACCGGGGAGCTGTTTTTT.

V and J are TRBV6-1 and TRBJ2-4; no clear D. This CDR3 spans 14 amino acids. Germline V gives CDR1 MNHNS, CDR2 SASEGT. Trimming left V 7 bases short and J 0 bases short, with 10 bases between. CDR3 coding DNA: TGTGCCAGCAAAAGTGGTTTAGCCAAAAACATTCAGTACTTC. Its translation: CASKSGLAKNIQYF.

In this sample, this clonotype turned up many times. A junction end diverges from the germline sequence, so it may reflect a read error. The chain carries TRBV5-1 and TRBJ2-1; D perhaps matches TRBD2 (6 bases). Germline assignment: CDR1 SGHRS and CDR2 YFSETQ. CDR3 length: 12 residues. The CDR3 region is CASSLEGYEQFF. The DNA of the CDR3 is TGTGCCAGCAGCTTGGAGGGTTACGAGCAGTTCTTC.